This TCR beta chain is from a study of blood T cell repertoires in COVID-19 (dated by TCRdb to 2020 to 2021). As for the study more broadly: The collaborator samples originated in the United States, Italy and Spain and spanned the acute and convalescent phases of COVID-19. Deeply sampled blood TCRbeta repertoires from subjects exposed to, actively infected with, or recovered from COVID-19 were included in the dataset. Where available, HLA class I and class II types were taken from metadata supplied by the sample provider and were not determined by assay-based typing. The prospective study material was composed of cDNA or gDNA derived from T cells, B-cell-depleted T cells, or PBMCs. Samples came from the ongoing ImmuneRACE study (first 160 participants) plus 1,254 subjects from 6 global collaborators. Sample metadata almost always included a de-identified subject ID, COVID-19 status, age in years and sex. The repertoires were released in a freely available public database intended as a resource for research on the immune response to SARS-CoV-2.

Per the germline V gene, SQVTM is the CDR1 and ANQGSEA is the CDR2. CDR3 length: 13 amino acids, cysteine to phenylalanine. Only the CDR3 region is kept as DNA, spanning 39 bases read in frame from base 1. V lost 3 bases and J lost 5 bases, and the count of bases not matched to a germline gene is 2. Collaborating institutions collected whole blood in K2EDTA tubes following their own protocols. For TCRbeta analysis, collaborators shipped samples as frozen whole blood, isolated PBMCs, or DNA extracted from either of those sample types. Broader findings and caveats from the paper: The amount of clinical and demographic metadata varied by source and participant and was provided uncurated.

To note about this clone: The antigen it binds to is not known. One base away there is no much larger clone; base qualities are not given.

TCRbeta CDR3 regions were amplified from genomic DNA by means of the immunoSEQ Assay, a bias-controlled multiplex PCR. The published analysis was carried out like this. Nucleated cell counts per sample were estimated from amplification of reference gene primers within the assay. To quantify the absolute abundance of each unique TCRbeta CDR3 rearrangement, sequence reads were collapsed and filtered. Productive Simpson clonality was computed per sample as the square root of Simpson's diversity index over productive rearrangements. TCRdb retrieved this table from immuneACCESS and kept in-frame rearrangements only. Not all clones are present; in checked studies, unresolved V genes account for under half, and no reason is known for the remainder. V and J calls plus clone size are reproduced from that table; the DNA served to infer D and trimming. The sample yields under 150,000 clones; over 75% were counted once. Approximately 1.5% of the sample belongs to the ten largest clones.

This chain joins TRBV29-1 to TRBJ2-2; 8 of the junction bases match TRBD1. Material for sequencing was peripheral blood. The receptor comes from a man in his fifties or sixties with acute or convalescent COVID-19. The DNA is TGCAGCGTTGACGACAGGGGTACCGGGGAGCTGTTTTTT. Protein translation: CSVDDRGTGELFF.